This T cell receptor beta chain was captured in a study of graft-versus-host responses after intestinal transplantation. Background on the study: Every one of the recipients received anti-thymocyte globulin induction and afterwards took tacrolimus and steroids for approximately 3 years.

The data were produced by immunoSEQ multiplex PCR, yet TCRdb's version contains in-frame clones alone and is incomplete. In the table there are more than 85,000 clones, about 93% of which are singletons. The table lists this clone with a count of one. The antigen remains undetermined. The CDR3 has 14 residues. Germline CDR1 is SGHDT and CDR2 is YYEEEE. Trimming removed 2 bases from V and 8 bases from J; junction bases left unmatched: 6. The receptor comes from a human donor who received an intestinal transplant. This material consisted of unstimulated CD8+ T cells sorted from spleen or lymph node cells, taken before intestinal transplant. The chain couples TRBV5-6 to TRBJ2-3; 9 bases are shared with TRBD1. The CDR3 coding sequence is TGTGCCAGCAGCTTCGGGACAGGGTTGGTTACGCAGTATTTT. It yields the protein CASSFGTGLVTQYF. Drawing the rest from reference TRBV5-6 and TRBJ2-3, the complete variable domain is DAGVTQSPTHLIKTRGQQVTLRCSPKSGHDTVSWYQQALGQGPQFIFQYYEEEERQRGNFPDRFSGHQFPNYSSELNVNALLLGDSALYLCASSFGTGLVTQYFGPGTRLTVL.